Presented here are 20 T cell receptor beta chains from one specimen sequenced in a study of blood T cell repertoires in COVID-19. Data came from immunoSEQ multiplex PCR; TCRdb stores just in-frame clones and leaves some out. The sample carries roughly 670,000 clones, 80% to 90% recorded once. What was sequenced was peripheral blood. These receptors came from a woman aged 18-35 years with acute or convalescent COVID-19.

The rearrangement uses TRBV4-2 and TRBJ2-7; maybe TRBD2 (6 bases). Germline values: CDR1 LGHNA, CDR2 YNFKEQ. Trimming left V 4 bases short and J 2 bases short, with 24 bases between. The CDR3 is 18 residues long. CDR3 sequence (DNA): TGTGCCAGCAGCCTCGATCCCGAATCCCGGGACTTCGCCTACGAGCAGTACTTC. Translating it yields CASSLDPESRDFAYEQYF.

This clone showed up just once. This chain links TRBV5-4 with TRBJ2-3; 10 bases are a match to TRBD2. After removal of 4 bases from V and 0 bases from J, the junction contained 14 bases not matched to a gene. CDR3 length: 19 residues. Germline V lookup: CDR1 SGHNT, CDR2 YYREEE (reference sequence). The DNA of the CDR3 is TGTGCCAGCAGCATGGGTTCGAGACTAGCGGGTGTTAGCACAGATACGCAGTATTTT. Its translation: CASSMGSRLAGVSTDTQYF.

The V and J genes are TRBV7-8 and TRBJ1-2; D gene uncertain. The germline V gene encodes CDR1 SGHVS and CDR2 FQNEAQ. V dropped 5 bases and J dropped 4 bases, with 14 bases sitting between them. The CDR3 consists of 14 residues. CDR3 region: CASSPPAGLYGYTF. The CDR3 nucleotides read TGTGCCAGCAGCCCCCCTGCGGGCCTCTATGGCTACACCTTC. Full variable domain (remainder filled in from reference TRBV7-8 and TRBJ1-2): GAGVSQSPRYKVAKRGQDVALRCDPISGHVSLFWYQQALGQGPEFLTYFQNEAQLDKSGLPSDRFFAERPEGSVSTLKIQRTQQEDSAVYLCASSPPAGLYGYTFGSGTRLTVV.

The gene calls are TRBV7-2 and TRBJ1-1; D is possibly TRBD1 (5 bases). Germline assignment: CDR1 SGHTA and CDR2 FQGNSA. There are 14 residues in the CDR3. The V and J ends lost 1 base and 4 bases respectively, with 10 bases between them. The CDR3 here is CASSLVGALTEAFF. The CDR3, as DNA: TGTGCCAGCAGCTTAGTAGGGGCGCTCACTGAAGCTTTCTTT.

The chain recombines TRBV28 with TRBJ2-1, with 11 bases aligning to TRBD2. Germline V gives CDR1 MDHEN, CDR2 SYDVKM. V was pared by 6 bases and J by 2 bases, with 6 bases of the junction left unmatched. The CDR3 contains 16 residues. In DNA, the CDR3 is TGTGCCAGCAGAGTACTAGCGGGGGATCCCTACAATGAGCAGTTCTTC. This sequence encodes CASRVLAGDPYNEQFF. Using reference TRBV28 and TRBJ2-1 for the parts outside the CDR3, the full variable domain is DVKVTQSSRYLVKRTGEKVFLECVQDMDHENMFWYRQDPGLGLRLIYFSYDVKMKEKGDIPEGYSVSREKKERFSLILESASTNQTSMYLCASRVLAGDPYNEQFFGPGTRLTVL.

The chain is built from TRBV19 and TRBJ1-5; TRBD1 aligns across 8 bases. The CDR3 is 14 residues long. CDR1 is LNHDA, CDR2 SQIVND, per germline (reference sequence). With V trimmed by 6 bases and J by 7 bases, 8 bases remained unmatched. The CDR3 loop is CASRSDRGGQPQHF. The CDR3 nucleotides are TGTGCCAGTAGATCCGACAGGGGAGGACAGCCCCAGCATTTT. Full variable domain (remainder filled in from reference TRBV19 and TRBJ1-5): DGGITQSPKYLFRKEGQNVTLSCEQNLNHDAMYWYRQDPGQGLRLIYYSQIVNDFQKGDIAEGYSVSREKKESFPLTVTSAQKNPTAFYLCASRSDRGGQPQHFGDGTRLSIL.

This sequence joins TRBV19 and TRBJ2-3; 8 bases map to TRBD2. The J segment lost 3 bases and the V segment lost 4 bases, leaving 3 bases of the junction unmatched. This CDR3 is built from 14 residues. Germline loops: CDR1 LNHDA, CDR2 SQIVND (reference sequence). CDR3 sequence (DNA): TGTGCCAGTAGTAGGACTAGCTTGACAGATACGCAGTATTTT. This translates into CASSRTSLTDTQYF.

The chain is built from TRBV5-1 and TRBJ2-7; 8 nucleotides line up with TRBD2. Germline V lookup: CDR1 SGHRS, CDR2 YFSETQ. The CDR3 is made up of 13 amino acids. V shed 7 bases and J 3 bases; nucleotides not matched to a gene: 6. CDR3 region: CASGEAGGYEQYF. CDR3 in DNA: TGCGCCAGCGGGGAGGCGGGGGGCTACGAGCAGTACTTC.

A single count supports this clone. The gene calls are TRBV9 and TRBJ2-5; TRBD1 aligns across 7 bases. Germline CDR1 reads SGDLS; CDR2 reads YYNGEE. This CDR3 contains 14 residues. V lost 0 bases to trimming and J lost 4 bases; unmatched junction nucleotides: 3. CDR3 nucleotide sequence: TGTGCCAGCAGCGTAGACAGGGGTGGAGAGACCCAGTACTTC. This sequence encodes CASSVDRGGETQYF.

This chain joins TRBV6-5 and TRBJ2-1; D is perhaps TRBD2 (7 bases). Trimming took off 4 bases at V and 8 bases at J, with 15 bases between the two ends. Germline assignment: CDR1 MNHEY and CDR2 SVGAGI. The CDR3 is 14 amino acids. CDR3 residues: CASSFTGRADEQFF. Here the CDR3 DNA reads TGTGCCAGCAGTTTTACAGGGAGGGCGGATGAGCAGTTCTTC.

The J gene is TRBJ1-2, the V gene TRBV11-2; D possibly corresponds to TRBD1 (6 bases). V lost 4 bases and J 5 bases, leaving 11 bases between the germline ends. This CDR3 is built from 13 residues. CDR1 and CDR2 from the germline V gene are SGHAT and FQNNGV. The CDR3 sequence: CASSSWTAYGYTF. CDR3 DNA sequence: TGTGCCAGCAGCTCCTGGACAGCTTATGGCTACACCTTC.

Details on this clone: The same CDR3 arises from other DNA sequences in this sample as well. The rearrangement joins TRBV7-9 to TRBJ1-4; no clear D. The CDR3 length is 14 residues. With 3 bases removed from V and 3 bases from J, the gap between germline ends came to 8 bases. Germline V gene sequence: CDR1 SEHNR, CDR2 FQNEAQ (reference sequence). CDR3 in amino acids: CASSFAGSNEKLFF. The CDR3 DNA is TGTGCCAGCAGCTTCGCGGGGTCTAATGAAAAACTGTTTTTT.

The chain employs TRBV9 and TRBJ1-1; maybe TRBD1 (6 bases). The V gene's germline CDR1 is SGDLS and CDR2 YYNGEE. Trimming removed 4 bases at V and 3 bases at J, with 16 bases between. CDR3 length: 15 residues. CDR3 residues: CASSSRQVGDTEAFF. In DNA, the CDR3 is TGTGCCAGCAGCTCCAGACAGGTTGGGGACACTGAAGCTTTCTTT. Filled out from reference TRBV9 and TRBJ1-1, the complete variable domain reads DSGVTQTPKHLITATGQRVTLRCSPRSGDLSVYWYQQSLDQGLQFLIQYYNGEERAKGNILERFSAQQFPDLHSELNLSSLELGDSALYFCASSSRQVGDTEAFFGQGTRLTVV.

This rearrangement joins TRBV10-3 to TRBJ2-2, with 7 bases lining up with TRBD1. This CDR3 is 13 amino acids long. Germline V gene sequence: CDR1 ENHRY, CDR2 SYGVKD. V lost 10 bases, J lost 4 bases, and 6 bases stayed unmatched. CDR3 region: CATGDSTTGELFF. The CDR3 region has the DNA TGTGCCACCGGGGACAGCACCACCGGGGAGCTGTTTTTT.

This chain connects TRBV5-8 to TRBJ1-1, with 7 bases aligning to TRBD1. V lost 2 bases and J lost 0; bases outside the gene matches: 16. The CDR3 is 19 residues long. The germline V gene encodes CDR1 SGHTS and CDR2 YDEGEE. This CDR3 reads CASSFTHRGATHLNTEAFF. CDR3 DNA: TGTGCCAGCAGCTTTACTCACAGGGGCGCTACCCACTTGAACACTGAAGCTTTCTTT.

The chain carries TRBV6-6 and TRBJ1-5; D may be TRBD1 (6 bases). The CDR3 spans 15 residues. V was shortened by 5 bases and J by 4 bases, with 15 bases between the two germline ends. Per germline, CDR1 MNHNY and CDR2 SVGAGI (reference sequence). The CDR3 loop reads CASSAGTPGNQPQHF. The CDR3 DNA is TGTGCCAGCAGTGCCGGGACACCCGGGAATCAGCCCCAGCATTTT.

V usage is TRBV13 and J usage is TRBJ2-2, with 8 bases identical to TRBD2. J was trimmed by 3 bases and V by 5 bases; bases with no gene match: 5. In germline, CDR1 is PRHDT, CDR2 FYEKMQ (reference sequence). The CDR3 has 15 amino acids. Here the CDR3 DNA reads TGTGCCAGCAGCCCCGGGGGGGGTTACACCGGGGAGCTGTTTTTT. It is translated as CASSPGGGYTGELFF.

The rearrangement uses TRBV19 and TRBJ1-4; 9 nucleotides agree with TRBD1. J was trimmed by 6 bases and V by 6 bases; bases with no gene match: 2. CDR1 LNHDA and CDR2 SQIVND come from the germline V gene (reference sequence). CDR3 length: 13 residues. CDR3 sequence reads: CASRGQGYEKLFF. The CDR3 DNA reads as TGTGCCAGTAGGGGACAGGGTTATGAAAAACTGTTTTTT.

The V and J genes are TRBV28 and TRBJ1-1, with 7 nucleotides matching TRBD1. V was clipped by 6 bases and J by 2 bases; unmatched bases: 3. CDR1 and CDR2 (germline): MDHEN, SYDVKM. The CDR3 spans 13 residues. This CDR3 is CASSRDSNTEAFF. The CDR3 region has the DNA TGTGCCAGCAGCCGGGACAGTAACACTGAAGCTTTCTTT.

V usage is TRBV3-1 (or the pseudogene TRBV3-2) and J usage is TRBJ1-1; D gene ambiguous. V lost 0 bases and J 5 bases, leaving 7 bases between the germline ends. The CDR3 covers 13 residues. In germline, CDR1 is LGHDT, CDR2 YNNKEL (reference sequence). The CDR3 sequence: CASSQDGWTEAFF. CDR3 nucleotides: TGTGCCAGCAGCCAAGATGGCTGGACTGAAGCTTTCTTT.